The sequence of this TCR beta chain was determined in a study of blood T cells in healthy people across ages. CDR3 length equals 16 residues. V shed 3 bases, J shed 4 bases, and the junction held 7 bases outside the gene matches. Germline-derived CDR1 and CDR2 are MNHEY and SMNVEV (reference sequence). This clonotype was seen only a few times. Together with a sample-barcoded 5' primer, a J-beta primer mix was included in a second PCR lasting about 7 to 12 cycles. Tags on each cDNA molecule came from a template-switch adaptor with 12 random nucleotides. TCRdb passed the 5' RACE reads through MiXCR, listing each CDR3 protein once. The sample has about 780,000 distinct CDR3 sequences; 35% to 60% are singletons.

This receptor was obtained from a man older than 75 in good health. The source material was blood. J is TRBJ2-1 and V is TRBV27; 9 bases are shared with TRBD2. The CDR3 bases are TGTGCCAGCAGTTTGTTCGGCGGGAGGGTATACAATGAGCAGTTCTTC. Its protein is CASSLFGGRVYNEQFF.